One and the same sample provided the 29 T cell receptor beta chains below, sequenced in a study of T cells after yellow fever vaccination. TCRdb re-called the 5' RACE reads through MiXCR, storing one row per CDR3 protein. The data contain 620,000 or so distinct CDR3 sequences, 17% of them singletons. This material consisted of PBMCs, taken 5 days after the first yellow fever vaccination. The source of these receptors is a man in his late teens or twenties who received the YFV17D yellow fever vaccine.

The CDR3 region is CASSLGGRKAFF. CDR3 sequence (DNA): TGTGCCAGCAGCTTAGGAGGGAGAAAAGCTTTCTTT. J is TRBJ1-1 and V is TRBV7-2, with unresolved D. The CDR3 contains 12 residues. With 1 base removed from V and 9 bases from J, the gap between germline ends came to 9 bases. CDR1 is SGHTA, CDR2 FQGNSA, per germline.

This rearrangement joins TRBV7-3 to TRBJ2-4, with a possible D match to TRBD1 (5 bases). The V gene's germline CDR1 is SGHTA and CDR2 FQGTGA. The CDR3 is 14 residues long. Between the trimmed V and J ends, which lost 5 bases and 3 bases, there was a span of 11 bases. CDR3 coding DNA: TGTGCCAGCAGCCCCTCCAGGGACAAAAACATTCAGTACTTC. Translating it yields CASSPSRDKNIQYF.

DNA for the CDR3: TGTGCCAGCAGACGGACAGGGGAGGCCTACGAGCAGTACTTC. It yields the protein CASRRTGEAYEQYF. The gene calls are TRBV12-3 or TRBV12-4 and TRBJ2-7; TRBD1 aligns across 9 bases. This CDR3 has 14 amino acids. Unmatched junction bases numbered 5, after V lost 6 bases and J lost 2 bases.

This clonotype was recorded a few times. This chain uses TRBV7-2 with TRBJ1-6; TRBD1 agrees at 10 bases. V lost 6 bases, J lost 10 bases, and 6 bases stayed unmatched. Germline V CDR1 and CDR2: SGHTA, FQGNSA. This CDR3 is built from 14 residues. CDR3 in DNA: TGTGCCAGCAGGGCCGGGACAGGGGACTCACCCCTCCACTTT. Its protein product is CASRAGTGDSPLHF.

This chain connects TRBV20-1 to TRBJ2-7, with TRBD1 identical over 9 bases. V lost 0 bases to trimming and J lost 2 bases; unmatched junction nucleotides: 2. This CDR3 has 14 residues. The germline V gene has CDR1 DFQATT and CDR2 SNEGSKA (reference sequence). CDR3 nucleotides: TGCAGTGCTAGAGAGACAGGGGGTCCCTACGAGCAGTACTTC. Translating gives CSARETGGPYEQYF.

The chain employs TRBV7-2 and TRBJ2-7, with 7 bases fitting TRBD2. This CDR3 is built from 16 residues. With 4 bases clipped from V and 4 bases from J, the junction kept 13 bases outside the gene matches. From germline, CDR1 is SGHTA and CDR2 FQGNSA. CDR3 coding DNA: TGTGCCAGCAGCTCTCAGGTGGGAGGGTATGGGTACGAGCAGTACTTC. Translation gives CASSSQVGGYGYEQYF.

This clonotype came up a few times. J is TRBJ2-7 and V is TRBV7-9, with 7 bases aligning to TRBD1. After removal of 7 bases from V and 2 bases from J, the junction contained 11 bases not matched to a gene. Germline V lookup: CDR1 SEHNR, CDR2 FQNEAQ (reference sequence). This CDR3 is 15 amino acids long. The CDR3 reads CASTSVPTGTYEQYV. The CDR3 bases are TGTGCCAGCACCTCTGTACCGACAGGGACCTACGAGCAGTACGTC.

This clonotype appeared a few times. The chain uses TRBV25-1 and TRBJ2-5, with 9 bases fitting TRBD2. Germline CDR1 MGHDK, CDR2 SYGVNS. The V gene end was trimmed by 1 base and the J gene end by 1 base; junction bases not matched to a gene: 4. This CDR3 spans 16 amino acids. The CDR3 bases are TGTGCCAGCAGTGAATTAAGCGGGGGGAGCCAAGAGACCCAGTACTTC. It specifies CASSELSGGSQETQYF. Full variable domain (rest looked up from reference TRBV25-1 and TRBJ2-5): EADIYQTPRYLVIGTGKKITLECSQTMGHDKMYWYQQDPGMELHLIHYSYGVNSTEKGDLSSESTVSRIRTEHFPLTLESARPSHTSQYLCASSELSGGSQETQYFGPGTRLLVL.

This chain connects TRBV11-1 to TRBJ2-5; tentative D call: TRBD1 (6 bases). Germline V gives CDR1 SGHAT, CDR2 FQDESV (reference sequence). V lost 4 bases and J lost 5, with 26 bases in between. The CDR3 consists of 18 residues. CDR3 sequence (DNA): TGTGCCAGCAGCTCGGGCGTGGGGGCGAAGGCAAAGGCGGAGACCCAGTACTTC. The encoded protein is CASSSGVGAKAKAETQYF.

This clonotype was recorded a few times. The V gene is TRBV27, the J gene TRBJ2-2, with D maybe TRBD1 (5 bases). This CDR3 contains 14 residues. Germline CDR1 and CDR2: MNHEY and SMNVEV (reference sequence). Trimming took 11 bases from V and 5 from J, leaving 18 bases between them. The CDR3 region is CACGAGLRTGELFF. Written as DNA, the CDR3 is TGTGCCTGTGGGGCCGGCTTGCGGACCGGGGAGCTGTTTTTT.

This clonotype was counted at least ten times. J is TRBJ1-3 and V is TRBV19; the D gene is possibly TRBD1 (6 bases). V was cut by 3 bases and J by 0 bases, with 12 bases left in between. CDR3 length equals 16 residues. The germline CDR1 and CDR2 sequences are LNHDA and SQIVND (reference sequence). This CDR3 is CASSMFRGGSGNTIYF. CDR3 in DNA: TGTGCCAGTAGTATGTTCAGAGGGGGCTCTGGAAACACCATATATTTT.

This sequence joins TRBV12-3 or TRBV12-4 and TRBJ1-2, with D tentatively TRBD1 (5 bases). This CDR3 has 13 amino acids. The ends were cut back, 4 bases at V and 7 bases at J, with 13 bases in the middle. For the CDR3, the DNA is TGTGCCAGCAGTTGGGCAGGGACGGGTGGCTACACCTTC. Its protein product is CASSWAGTGGYTF.

The CDR3 DNA reads as TGCAGTGCCCGACTAGCGGGGGTTCCCTACAATGAGCAGTTCTTC. This encodes CSARLAGVPYNEQFF. The chain couples TRBV20-1 to TRBJ2-1; 12 positions agree with TRBD2. V shed 6 bases, J shed 2 bases, and the junction held 5 bases outside the gene matches. CDR3 length: 15 residues. From germline, CDR1 is DFQATT and CDR2 SNEGSKA (reference sequence).

This chain joins TRBV20-1 and TRBJ2-7, with D hard to call. The CDR3 has 18 amino acids. Trimming stripped 1 base from V and 5 bases from J, with 27 bases between. CDR1 and CDR2 (germline): DFQATT, SNEGSKA (reference sequence). This CDR3 is CSARAATLPFPQVHEQYV. The CDR3 DNA follows: TGCAGTGCTAGAGCTGCCACCCTTCCCTTCCCTCAGGTGCACGAGCAGTACGTC.

Only a few counts were recorded for this clonotype. V is TRBV10-3 and J is TRBJ2-2; 8 bases are a match to TRBD1. The germline CDR1 and CDR2 sequences are ENHRY and SYGVKD. This CDR3 has 15 amino acids. V shed 10 bases, J shed 6 bases, and the junction held 13 bases outside the gene matches. The CDR3 region has the DNA TGTGCCACTAAGACAGGGGAAGAATTGGCCGGGGAGCTGTTTTTT. This codes for CATKTGEELAGELFF.

The chain uses TRBV6-1 and TRBJ2-7, with 7 bases aligning to TRBD2. V gave up 8 bases and J gave up 3 bases; unmatched junction bases: 10. The V gene's germline CDR1 is MNHNS and CDR2 SASEGT. There are 14 residues in the CDR3. DNA of the CDR3: TGTGCCAGCGCCTCAACTGGGGGGGACTACGAGCAGTACTTC. As protein: CASASTGGDYEQYF.

V is TRBV4-3 and J is TRBJ1-1; perhaps TRBD1 as D (5 bases). The CDR3 loop spans 18 amino acids. Germline CDR1 is LGHNA and CDR2 is YSLEER. Trimming shortened V by 1 base and J by 0 bases, and 18 bases separated the two germline ends. The CDR3 protein is CASSQVGGALGLNTEAFF. CDR3 coding DNA: TGCGCCAGCAGCCAAGTGGGAGGGGCCCTAGGATTGAACACTGAAGCTTTCTTT.

As to this clonotype: This may be a read error: a much more frequent sequence differs by one nucleotide. This chain uses TRBV12-3 or TRBV12-4 with TRBJ2-1, with TRBD2 as a possible D gene (6 bases). The CDR3 extends over 11 amino acids. The CDR3 DNA reads as TGTACCAGCACCCTCGGGAGTGAGCAGTTCTTC. Its translation is CTSTLGSEQFF.

The V gene is TRBV18, the J gene TRBJ2-3; D is undetermined. The CDR3 consists of 14 residues. CDR1 and CDR2 from the germline V gene are KGHSH and LQKENI. V gave up 1 base and J gave up 6 bases, with 11 bases separating them. The CDR3 here is CASSPRREMDTQYF. CDR3 bases: TGTGCCAGCTCACCACGCAGAGAGATGGATACGCAGTATTTT.

This clonotype occurred many times. The chain carries TRBV19 and TRBJ2-3, with D perhaps matching TRBD1 (5 bases). V was trimmed by 7 bases and J by 2 bases, leaving 13 bases between them. The CDR3 covers 14 residues. Germline CDR1 and CDR2: LNHDA and SQIVND (reference sequence). CDR3 in DNA: TGTGCCAGTACCCAGGGCTGGAACACAGATACGCAGTATTTT. This translates into CASTQGWNTDTQYF.

The chain uses TRBV6-5 and TRBJ1-3; no reliable D call. This CDR3 is 15 amino acids long. V was trimmed by 0 bases and J by 0 bases, leaving 6 bases between them. Germline CDR1 is MNHEY and CDR2 is SVGAGI. For the CDR3, the DNA is TGTGCCAGCAGTTACTCGAGTCACTCTGGAAACACCATATATTTT. This encodes CASSYSSHSGNTIYF.

This clonotype was counted only a few times. The chain has TRBV7-7 and TRBJ1-1, with D tentatively TRBD1 (5 bases). The germline CDR1 and CDR2 sequences are SSHAT and FNYEAQ (reference sequence). V lost 5 bases and J 4 bases, leaving 14 bases between the germline ends. CDR3 length: 14 residues. The CDR3 region has the DNA TGTGCCAGCAGCCTGTGGACAAAGGGCACTGAAGCTTTCTTT. Protein: CASSLWTKGTEAFF. Variable domain in full (rest from reference TRBV7-7 and TRBJ1-1): GAGVSQSPRYKVTKRGQDVTLRCDPISSHATLYWYQQALGQGPEFLTYFNYEAQPDKSGLPSDRFSAERPEGSISTLTIQRTEQRDSAMYRCASSLWTKGTEAFFGQGTRLTVV.

The V call is TRBV27, the J call TRBJ2-7; D remains ambiguous. The V end lost 7 bases, the J end lost 2 bases, and 9 bases lay between the germline ends. The CDR3 extends over 12 amino acids. The V gene's germline CDR1 is MNHEY and CDR2 SMNVEV (reference sequence). CDR3 region: CASMISTYEQYV. Written as DNA, the CDR3 is TGTGCCAGCATGATCTCGACCTACGAGCAGTACGTC.

The rearrangement joins TRBV20-1 to TRBJ1-6, with D hard to call. CDR1 is DFQATT and CDR2 is SNEGSKA in the germline V gene (reference sequence). The CDR3 covers 14 residues. Trimming left V 4 bases short and J 6 bases short, with 13 bases between. The DNA for the CDR3 is TGCAGTGCTACTCTCGGGTGGGGTAATTCACCCCTCCACTTT. Its translation is CSATLGWGNSPLHF.

This clonotype was seen many times. This rearrangement joins TRBV28 to TRBJ1-2; 7 bases match TRBD1. V shed 2 bases, J shed 4 bases, and the junction held 4 bases outside the gene matches. The CDR3 sequence is 14 residues long. CDR1 and CDR2 (germline): MDHEN, SYDVKM. The DNA for the CDR3 is TGTGCCAGCAGTTTAAGACAGGGTGGCTATGGCTACACCTTC. The encoded protein is CASSLRQGGYGYTF.

The table lists this clonotype with a few counts. This chain uses TRBV5-1 with TRBJ2-5; perhaps TRBD1 as D (5 bases). Germline V CDR1 and CDR2: SGHRS, YFSETQ. The CDR3 contains 14 residues. Trimming cost V 0 bases and J 2 bases, with 8 bases left between them. CDR3 protein: CASSLGWTQETQYF. The DNA of the CDR3 is TGCGCCAGCAGCTTGGGATGGACACAAGAGACCCAGTACTTC.

This clonotype was observed a few times. The V call is TRBV6-5, the J call TRBJ2-7; TRBD1 might be the D (5 bases). The germline gives CDR1 MNHEY, CDR2 SVGAGI. The V gene lost 0 bases and the J gene lost 4 bases, with 13 bases spanning the gap. The CDR3 has 15 residues. The CDR3 DNA is TGTGCCAGCAGTTACTCGGCAGGGCCGAATTACGAGCAGTACTTC. Translated, it gives CASSYSAGPNYEQYF.

The CDR3 sequence is CASSFKKTSGGYNEQFF. The CDR3 nucleotides are TGTGCCAGCAGCTTCAAGAAGACTAGCGGGGGTTACAATGAGCAGTTCTTC. The chain carries TRBV3-1 and TRBJ2-1, with 12 bases that match TRBD2. V lost 5 bases to trimming and J lost 4 bases; unmatched junction nucleotides: 9. The germline CDR1 and CDR2 sequences are LGHDT and YNNKEL (reference sequence). The CDR3 loop spans 17 amino acids.

This clonotype was recorded many times. The chain recombines TRBV5-1 with TRBJ2-3, with D possibly TRBD2 on 5 matching bases. This CDR3 is 13 amino acids long. V was trimmed by 4 bases and J by 6 bases, leaving 12 bases between them. CDR1 and CDR2 (germline): SGHRS, YFSETQ. CDR3 protein: CASSTGGDDTQYF. The CDR3 DNA follows: TGCGCCAGCAGCACCGGAGGTGATGATACGCAGTATTTT.